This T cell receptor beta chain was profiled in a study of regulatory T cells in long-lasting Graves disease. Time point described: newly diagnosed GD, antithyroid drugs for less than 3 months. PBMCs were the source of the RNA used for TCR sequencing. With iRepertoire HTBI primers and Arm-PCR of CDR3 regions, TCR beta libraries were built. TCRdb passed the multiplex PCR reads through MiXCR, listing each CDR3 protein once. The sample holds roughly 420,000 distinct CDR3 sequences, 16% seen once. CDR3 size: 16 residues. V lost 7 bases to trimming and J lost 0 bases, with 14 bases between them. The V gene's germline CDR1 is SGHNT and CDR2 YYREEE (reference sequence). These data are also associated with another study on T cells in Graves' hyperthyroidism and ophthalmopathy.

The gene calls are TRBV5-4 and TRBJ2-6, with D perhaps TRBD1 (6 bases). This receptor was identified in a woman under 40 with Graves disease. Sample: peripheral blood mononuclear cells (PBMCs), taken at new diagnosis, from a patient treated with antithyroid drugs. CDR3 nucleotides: TGTGCCAGCTCCCGGGACACGCACTCTGGGGCCAACGTCCTGACTTTC. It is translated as CASSRDTHSGANVLTF.